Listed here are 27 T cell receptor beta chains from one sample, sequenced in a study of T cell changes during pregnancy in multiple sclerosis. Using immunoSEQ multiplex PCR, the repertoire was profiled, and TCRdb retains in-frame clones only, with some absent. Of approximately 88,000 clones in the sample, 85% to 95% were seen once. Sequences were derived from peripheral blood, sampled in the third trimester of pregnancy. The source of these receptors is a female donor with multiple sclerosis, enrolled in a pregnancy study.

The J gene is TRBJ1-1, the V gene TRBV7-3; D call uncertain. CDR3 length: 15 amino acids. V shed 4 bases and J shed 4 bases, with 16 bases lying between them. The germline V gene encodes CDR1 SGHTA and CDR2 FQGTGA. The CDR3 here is CASSSGGVGITEAFF. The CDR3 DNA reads TGTGCCAGCAGCTCGGGCGGGGTAGGAATCACTGAAGCTTTCTTT. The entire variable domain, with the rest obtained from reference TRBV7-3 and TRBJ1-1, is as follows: GAGVSQTPSNKVTEKGKYVELRCDPISGHTALYWYRQSLGQGPEFLIYFQGTGAADDSGLPNDRFFAVRPEGSVSTLKIQRTERGDSAVYLCASSSGGVGITEAFFGQGTRLTVV.

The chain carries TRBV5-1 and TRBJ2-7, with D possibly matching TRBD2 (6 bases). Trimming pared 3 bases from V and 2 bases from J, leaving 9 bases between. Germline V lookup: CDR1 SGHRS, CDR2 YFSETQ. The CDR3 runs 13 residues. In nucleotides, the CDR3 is TGCGCCAGCAGCTCCTCGGGGGCCTACGAGCAGTACTTC. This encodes CASSSSGAYEQYF.

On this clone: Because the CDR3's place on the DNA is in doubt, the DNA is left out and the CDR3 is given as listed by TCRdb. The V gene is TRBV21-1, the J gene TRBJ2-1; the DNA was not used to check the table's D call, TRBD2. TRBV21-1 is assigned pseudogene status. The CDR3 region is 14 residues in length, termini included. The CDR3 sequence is CASSKVGSGNEQFF.

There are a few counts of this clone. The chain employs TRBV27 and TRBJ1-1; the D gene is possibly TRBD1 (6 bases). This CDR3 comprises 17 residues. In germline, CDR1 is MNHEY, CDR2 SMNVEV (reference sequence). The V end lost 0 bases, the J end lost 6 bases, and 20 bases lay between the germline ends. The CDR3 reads CASSLSSGTRTIPEAFF. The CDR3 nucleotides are TGTGCCAGCAGTTTATCCTCCGGGACAAGGACCATTCCTGAAGCTTTCTTT.

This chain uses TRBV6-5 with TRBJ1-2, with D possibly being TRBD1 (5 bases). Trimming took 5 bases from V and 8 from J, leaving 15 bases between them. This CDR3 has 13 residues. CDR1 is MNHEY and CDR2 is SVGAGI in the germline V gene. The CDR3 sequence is CASSPSPGGGYTF. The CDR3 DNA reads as TGTGCCAGCAGTCCCAGTCCGGGGGGAGGCTACACCTTC.

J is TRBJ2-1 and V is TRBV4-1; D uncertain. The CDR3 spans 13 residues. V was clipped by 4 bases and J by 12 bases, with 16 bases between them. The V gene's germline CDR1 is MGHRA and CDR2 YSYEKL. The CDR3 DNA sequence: TGCGCCAGCAGCCCCATGGTGGGTACGGGGCAGTTCTTC. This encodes CASSPMVGTGQFF.

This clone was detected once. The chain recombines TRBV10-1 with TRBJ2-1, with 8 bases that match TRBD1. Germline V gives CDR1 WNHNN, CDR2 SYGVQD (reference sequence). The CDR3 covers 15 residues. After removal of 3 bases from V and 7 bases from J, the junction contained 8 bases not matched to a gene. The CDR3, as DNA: TGCGCCAGCAGTGATGGTATAACAGGGGGTAATGAGCAGTTCTTC. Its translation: CASSDGITGGNEQFF.

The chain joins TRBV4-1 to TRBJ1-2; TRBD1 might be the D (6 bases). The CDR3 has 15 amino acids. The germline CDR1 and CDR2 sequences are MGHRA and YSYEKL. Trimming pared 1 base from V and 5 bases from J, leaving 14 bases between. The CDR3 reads CASSQGAGASYGYTF. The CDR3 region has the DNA TGCGCCAGCAGCCAAGGGGCGGGGGCTTCTTATGGCTACACCTTC.

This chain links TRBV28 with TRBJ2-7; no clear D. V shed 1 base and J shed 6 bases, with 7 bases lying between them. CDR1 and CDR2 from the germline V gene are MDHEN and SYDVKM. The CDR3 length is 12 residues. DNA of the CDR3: TGTGCCAGCAGTTTATCCCCTACCGAGCAGTACTTC. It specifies CASSLSPTEQYF.

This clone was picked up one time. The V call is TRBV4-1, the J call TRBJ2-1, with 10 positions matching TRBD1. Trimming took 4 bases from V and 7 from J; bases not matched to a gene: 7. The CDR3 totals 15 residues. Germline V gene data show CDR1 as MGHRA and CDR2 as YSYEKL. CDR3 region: CASSPPGQGFNEQFF. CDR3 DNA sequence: TGCGCCAGCAGCCCACCGGGACAGGGGTTTAATGAGCAGTTCTTC.

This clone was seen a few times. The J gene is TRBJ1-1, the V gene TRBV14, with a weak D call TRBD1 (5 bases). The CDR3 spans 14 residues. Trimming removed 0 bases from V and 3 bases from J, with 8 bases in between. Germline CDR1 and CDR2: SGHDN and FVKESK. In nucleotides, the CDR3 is TGTGCCAGCAGCCAAGAGTGGGGCTACACTGAAGCTTTCTTT. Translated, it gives CASSQEWGYTEAFF.

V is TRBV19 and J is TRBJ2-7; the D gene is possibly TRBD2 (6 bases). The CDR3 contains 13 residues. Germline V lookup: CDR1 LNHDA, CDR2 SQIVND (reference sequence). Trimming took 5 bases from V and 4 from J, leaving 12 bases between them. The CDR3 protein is CASSSGVGYEQYF. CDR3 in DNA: TGTGCCAGTAGTTCGGGGGTTGGATACGAGCAGTACTTC.

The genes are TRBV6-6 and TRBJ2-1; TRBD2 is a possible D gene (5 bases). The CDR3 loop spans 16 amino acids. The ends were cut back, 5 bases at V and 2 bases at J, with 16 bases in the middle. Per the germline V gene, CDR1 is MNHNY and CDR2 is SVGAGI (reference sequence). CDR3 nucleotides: TGTGCCAGCAGTCACCTTCTGGAGGTCCCCTACAATGAGCAGTTCTTC. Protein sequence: CASSHLLEVPYNEQFF.

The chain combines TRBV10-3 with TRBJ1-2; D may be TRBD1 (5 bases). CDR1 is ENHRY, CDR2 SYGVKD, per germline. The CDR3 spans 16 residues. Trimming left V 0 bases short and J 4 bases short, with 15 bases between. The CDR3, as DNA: TGTGCCATCAGTGAGTCGAATTTGGGACTTACCTATGGCTACACCTTC. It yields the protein CAISESNLGLTYGYTF.

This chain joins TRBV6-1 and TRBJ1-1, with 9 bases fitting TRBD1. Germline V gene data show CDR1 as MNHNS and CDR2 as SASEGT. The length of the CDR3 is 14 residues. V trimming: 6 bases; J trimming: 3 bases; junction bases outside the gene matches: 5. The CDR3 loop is CASRGQGPHTEAFF. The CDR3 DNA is TGTGCCAGCAGGGGACAGGGTCCCCACACTGAAGCTTTCTTT.

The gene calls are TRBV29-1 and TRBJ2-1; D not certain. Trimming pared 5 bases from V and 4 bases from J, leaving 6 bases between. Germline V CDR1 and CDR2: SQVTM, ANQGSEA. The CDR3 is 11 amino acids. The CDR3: CSVRSYNEQFF. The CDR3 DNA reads TGCAGCGTTCGGTCTTACAATGAGCAGTTCTTC.

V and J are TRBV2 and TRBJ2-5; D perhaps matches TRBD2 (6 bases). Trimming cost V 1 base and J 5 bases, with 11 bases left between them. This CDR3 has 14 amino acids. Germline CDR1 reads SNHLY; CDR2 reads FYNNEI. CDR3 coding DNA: TGTGCCAGCAGTGAAGGGAGGGGTGGTGAGACCCAGTACTTC. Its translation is CASSEGRGGETQYF.

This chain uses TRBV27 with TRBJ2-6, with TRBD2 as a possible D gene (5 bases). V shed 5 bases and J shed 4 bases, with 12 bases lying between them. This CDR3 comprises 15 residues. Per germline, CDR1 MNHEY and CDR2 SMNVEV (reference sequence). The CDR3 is CASSPRTGGANVLTF. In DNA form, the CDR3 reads TGTGCCAGCAGTCCGCGGACGGGGGGGGCCAACGTCCTGACTTTC.

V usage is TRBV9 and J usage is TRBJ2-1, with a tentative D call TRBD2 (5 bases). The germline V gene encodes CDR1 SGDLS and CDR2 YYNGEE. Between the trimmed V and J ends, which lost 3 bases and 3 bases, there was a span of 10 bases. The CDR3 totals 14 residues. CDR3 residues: CASSARGVYNEQFF. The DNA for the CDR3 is TGTGCCAGCAGCGCCCGGGGAGTCTACAATGAGCAGTTCTTC.

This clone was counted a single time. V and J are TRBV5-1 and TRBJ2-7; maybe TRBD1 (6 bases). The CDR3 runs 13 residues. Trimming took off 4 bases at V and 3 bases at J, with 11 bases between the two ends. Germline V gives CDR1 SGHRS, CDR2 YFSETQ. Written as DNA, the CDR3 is TGCGCCAGCAGCCAAGGGGGTTACTACGAGCAGTACTTC. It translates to CASSQGGYYEQYF.

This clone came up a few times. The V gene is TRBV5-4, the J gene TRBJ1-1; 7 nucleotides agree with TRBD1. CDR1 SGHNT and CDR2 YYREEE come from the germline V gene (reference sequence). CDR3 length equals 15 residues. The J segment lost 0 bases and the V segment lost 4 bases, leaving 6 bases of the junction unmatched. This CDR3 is CASSLRQGLNTEAFF. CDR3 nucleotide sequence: TGTGCCAGCAGCCTAAGACAGGGCCTGAACACTGAAGCTTTCTTT.

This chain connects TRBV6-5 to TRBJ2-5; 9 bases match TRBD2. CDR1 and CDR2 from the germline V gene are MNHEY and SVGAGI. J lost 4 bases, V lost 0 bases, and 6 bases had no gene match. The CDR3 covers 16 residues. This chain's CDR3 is CASSYSASGEGETQYF. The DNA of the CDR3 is TGTGCCAGCAGTTACTCGGCTAGCGGGGAAGGAGAGACCCAGTACTTC.

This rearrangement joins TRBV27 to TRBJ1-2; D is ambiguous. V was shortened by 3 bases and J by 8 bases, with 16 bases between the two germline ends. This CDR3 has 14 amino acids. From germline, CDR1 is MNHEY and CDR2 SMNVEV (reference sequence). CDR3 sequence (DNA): TGTGCCAGCAGTTTCCGTGGAGGGATGGTAGGCTACACCTTC. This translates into CASSFRGGMVGYTF.

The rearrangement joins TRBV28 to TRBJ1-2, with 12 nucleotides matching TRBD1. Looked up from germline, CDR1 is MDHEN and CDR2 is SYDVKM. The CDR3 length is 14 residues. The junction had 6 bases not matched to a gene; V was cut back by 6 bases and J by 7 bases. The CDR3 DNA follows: TGTGCCAGCAGCAGGGACAGGGGGCTTGGTGGCTACACCTTC. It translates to CASSRDRGLGGYTF.

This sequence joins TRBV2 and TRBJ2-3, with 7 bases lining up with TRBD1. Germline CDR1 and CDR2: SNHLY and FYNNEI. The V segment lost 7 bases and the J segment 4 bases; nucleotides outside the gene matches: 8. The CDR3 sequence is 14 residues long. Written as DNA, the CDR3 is TGTGCCAGCAAGAGGGACAGTCAACCAGATACGCAGTATTTT. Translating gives CASKRDSQPDTQYF.

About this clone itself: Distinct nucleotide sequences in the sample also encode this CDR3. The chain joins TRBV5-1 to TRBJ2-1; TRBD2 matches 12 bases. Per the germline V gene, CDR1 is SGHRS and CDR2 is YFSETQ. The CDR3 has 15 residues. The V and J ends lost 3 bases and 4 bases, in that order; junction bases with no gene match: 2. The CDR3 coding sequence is TGCGCCAGCAGCTCCGGACTAGCGGGATACAATGAGCAGTTCTTC. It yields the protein CASSSGLAGYNEQFF.

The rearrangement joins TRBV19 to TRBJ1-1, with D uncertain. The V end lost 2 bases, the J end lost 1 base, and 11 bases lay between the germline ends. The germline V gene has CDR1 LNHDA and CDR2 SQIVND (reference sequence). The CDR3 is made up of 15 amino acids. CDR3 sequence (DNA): TGTGCCAGTAGTATAAGCGGCTGGGGGAACACTGAAGCTTTCTTT. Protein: CASSISGWGNTEAFF.